A single sample gave rise to the 25 T cell receptor beta chains below, sequenced in a study of T-cell reconstitution after alpha-beta-depleted transplantation in children. Unique molecular identifiers tagged the TCRbeta library. TCRdb reprocessed the PCR reads via MiXCR and lists one record per CDR3 protein. The sample consists of hundreds of thousands of distinct CDR3 sequences, over 20% of them appearing once. The starting material was PBMCs, obtained before TCRalphabeta/CD19-depleted stem cell transplant. The receptors were sampled from a girl aged 2 to 10 with Fanconi anemia, due to receive a stem cell transplant.

Turning to this clonotype: The conserved closing phenylalanine or tryptophan is absent in this CDR3, likely reflecting a read error. The chain is built from TRBV10-3 and TRBJ2-7; the match to TRBD1 covers 7 bases. The CDR3 extends over 17 amino acids. The germline CDR1 and CDR2 sequences are ENHRY and SYGVKD. Germline trimming cut 4 bases from V and 4 bases from J; bases unmatched to any gene: 16. CDR3 nucleotide sequence: TGTGCCATCAGTGGAAGACAGGGACCGTTACCATTTTACGAGCAGTACTAC. This encodes CAISGRQGPLPFYEQYY.

This clonotype was seen at least ten times. V gene TRBV20-1 combines with J gene TRBJ1-1; D is perhaps TRBD1 (6 bases). With 1 base removed from V and 5 bases from J, the gap between germline ends came to 11 bases. This CDR3 has 13 amino acids. Germline CDR1 DFQATT, CDR2 SNEGSKA (reference sequence). The CDR3: CSARGGGGTEAFF. CDR3 DNA sequence: TGCAGTGCTAGAGGAGGAGGGGGGACTGAAGCTTTCTTT.

The chain joins TRBV7-8 to TRBJ1-1; D is ambiguous. The CDR3 sequence is 14 residues long. The V end was cut by 5 bases, the J end by 0 bases, with 10 bases between. CDR1 and CDR2 (germline): SGHVS, FQNEAQ. The CDR3 sequence: CASSRTELNTEAFF. CDR3 DNA: TGTGCCAGCAGCCGTACTGAGTTGAACACTGAAGCTTTCTTT.

Ten or more counts support this clonotype. The J gene is TRBJ1-2, the V gene TRBV5-5; the D is unclear. CDR3 length: 16 residues. V was cut by 1 base and J by 4 bases, with 17 bases left in between. Germline CDR1 reads SGHKS; CDR2 reads YYEKEE (reference sequence). As DNA, the CDR3 is TGTGCCAGCAGCTTGTGGACCCTCAAGGCCACCTATGGCTACACCTTC. Protein product: CASSLWTLKATYGYTF.

The sample holds a few counts of this clonotype. The chain couples TRBV2 to TRBJ1-5, with D unresolved. The CDR3 sequence is 14 residues long. The ends were cut back, 7 bases at V and 0 bases at J, with 10 bases in the middle. From germline, CDR1 is SNHLY and CDR2 FYNNEI. The CDR3 spells CASNQVFSNQPQHF. DNA of the CDR3: TGTGCCAGCAATCAGGTTTTTAGCAATCAGCCCCAGCATTTT.

Many counts were recorded for this clonotype. The chain combines TRBV5-5 with TRBJ2-5, with 9 bases lining up with TRBD1. The trim removed 4 bases at V and 5 bases at J, leaving 9 bases unmatched. Per germline, CDR1 SGHKS and CDR2 YYEKEE (reference sequence). This CDR3 has 15 residues. CDR3 protein: CASSPRTGDSETQYF. The CDR3 region has the DNA TGTGCCAGCAGCCCAAGGACAGGGGACTCGGAGACCCAGTACTTC.

The chain carries TRBV20-1 and TRBJ2-1, with TRBD2 matching over 7 bases. Germline V lookup: CDR1 DFQATT, CDR2 SNEGSKA (reference sequence). V lost 3 bases and J lost 9; bases outside the gene matches: 5. The CDR3 spans 12 residues. This CDR3 is CSASMGEGEQFF. The CDR3 bases are TGCAGTGCTAGTATGGGGGAGGGTGAGCAGTTCTTC.

This chain links TRBV28 with TRBJ2-7; D unclear. V was clipped by 4 bases and J by 1 base, with 8 bases between them. CDR1 and CDR2 from the germline V gene are MDHEN and SYDVKM. This CDR3 has 13 amino acids. In DNA form, the CDR3 reads TGTGCCAGCAGTTCCGTGACATCCTACGAGCAGTACTTC. Encoded protein: CASSSVTSYEQYF.

The chain recombines TRBV20-1 with TRBJ2-7; 7 nucleotides align to TRBD1. J was trimmed by 1 base and V by 4 bases; bases with no gene match: 7. Germline loops: CDR1 DFQATT, CDR2 SNEGSKA (reference sequence). This CDR3 region has 14 residues. CDR3 sequence reads: CSATTDRASYEQYF. CDR3 in DNA: TGCAGTGCTACAACCGACAGGGCGTCCTACGAGCAGTACTTC.

Details on this clonotype: A read error is possible here, since a much larger clone lies one base away. This chain joins TRBV27 and TRBJ2-7; 7 bases match TRBD1. Germline values: CDR1 MNHEY, CDR2 SMNVEV (reference sequence). Trimming cost V 8 bases and J 2 bases; bases outside gene matches: 12. The CDR3 loop spans 15 amino acids. As DNA, the CDR3 is TGTGCCAGCTTGGAGCAGGGACAGCCTACCTACGAGCAGTACTTC. This gives the protein CASLEQGQPTYEQYF.

The J gene is TRBJ2-3, the V gene TRBV10-3; 8 positions match TRBD1. J was trimmed by 2 bases and V by 6 bases; bases with no gene match: 1. Per germline, CDR1 ENHRY and CDR2 SYGVKD. The CDR3 is 13 amino acids. The CDR3 DNA reads as TGTGCCATCAGGACAGGGGCCACAGATACGCAGTATTTT. This encodes CAIRTGATDTQYF.

The rearrangement links TRBV29-1 to TRBJ2-3, with a weak D call TRBD2 (5 bases). This CDR3 contains 12 residues. Germline-derived CDR1 and CDR2 are SQVTM and ANQGSEA. V lost 6 bases and J 3 bases, leaving 10 bases between the germline ends. The DNA of the CDR3 is TGCAGCGTCGTCACTAGGACAGATACGCAGTATTTT. Translating it yields CSVVTRTDTQYF.

V usage is TRBV20-1 and J usage is TRBJ1-6; no clear D gene. V lost 3 bases and J lost 6, with 9 bases in between. This CDR3 has 13 amino acids. Germline CDR1 DFQATT, CDR2 SNEGSKA (reference sequence). CDR3 bases: TGCAGTGCTAGGGGGAGTACTAATTCACCCCTCCACTTT. It yields the protein CSARGSTNSPLHF.

The chain couples TRBV7-2 to TRBJ2-7; TRBD2 matches at 13 bases. V lost 4 bases and J lost 6; bases outside the gene matches: 3. Germline CDR1 and CDR2: SGHTA and FQGNSA. This CDR3 spans 14 amino acids. This CDR3 reads CASSSLAGGSEQYF. CDR3 sequence (DNA): TGTGCCAGCAGCTCACTAGCGGGGGGGAGCGAGCAGTACTTC. The full variable domain, in which reference TRBV7-2 and TRBJ2-7 provide the parts outside the CDR3, is GAGVSQSPSNKVTEKGKDVELRCDPISGHTALYWYRQSLGQGLEFLIYFQGNSAPDKSGLPSDRFSAERTGGSVSTLTIQRTQQEDSAVYLCASSSLAGGSEQYFGPGTRLTVT.

This clonotype was recorded at least ten times. J is TRBJ1-1 and V is TRBV29-1, with D maybe TRBD1 (6 bases). With 6 bases removed from V and 1 base from J, the gap between germline ends came to 12 bases. There are 13 residues in the CDR3. Germline-derived CDR1 and CDR2 are SQVTM and ANQGSEA. The DNA for the CDR3 is TGCAGCGTCGCCAGGGGCCAGAACACTGAAGCTTTCTTT. Its translation: CSVARGQNTEAFF.

The gene calls are TRBV5-1 and TRBJ2-5; 10 bases align to TRBD2. V lost 4 bases and J lost 0; bases outside the gene matches: 6. Germline V gene sequence: CDR1 SGHRS, CDR2 YFSETQ. The length of the CDR3 is 16 residues. CDR3 DNA sequence: TGCGCCAGCAGCCAAGTAGCGGGGGGCTACCAAGAGACCCAGTACTTC. The encoded protein is CASSQVAGGYQETQYF.

This clonotype was detected only once. This chain joins TRBV5-1 and TRBJ2-7; 10 bases match TRBD2. The ends lost 0 bases at V and 2 bases at J; junction bases unmatched: 17. Germline lookup yields CDR1 SGHRS and CDR2 YFSETQ. The CDR3 runs to 20 residues. CDR3 in amino acids: CASSLATDRRLAGAAYEQYF. The CDR3 DNA reads as TGCGCCAGCAGCTTGGCCACAGACCGAAGACTAGCGGGTGCAGCCTACGAGCAGTACTTC.

The chain employs TRBV15 and TRBJ2-7; 7 bases align to TRBD1. CDR3 size: 15 residues. Trimming at V came to 5 bases and at J to 0 bases, leaving 7 bases not matched to a gene. Germline V gives CDR1 LNHNV, CDR2 YYDKDF (reference sequence). The CDR3: CATSPMTGHSYEQYF. The DNA for the CDR3 is TGTGCCACCAGCCCCATGACAGGGCACTCCTACGAGCAGTACTTC.

The chain combines TRBV7-2 with TRBJ2-3; 7 nucleotides match TRBD2. Germline CDR1 is SGHTA and CDR2 is FQGNSA. V gave up 7 bases and J gave up 2 bases; unmatched junction bases: 6. This CDR3 contains 14 residues. In DNA form, the CDR3 reads TGTGCCAGCACCCTAGCGGTTTCCACAGATACGCAGTATTTT. Translation: CASTLAVSTDTQYF.

This clonotype was counted between two and nine times. A read error may be the cause here, since a much bigger clone is one base away. CDR3 coding DNA: TGTGCCAGCAGCTTAAAGGGCACAGATACGCAGTATTTT. This codes for CASSLKGTDTQYF. This chain joins TRBV7-3 and TRBJ2-3; D remains ambiguous. Trimming removed 1 base from V and 1 base from J, with 3 bases in between. Germline CDR1 SGHTA, CDR2 FQGTGA. CDR3 length: 13 amino acids.

In this sample, this clonotype turned up many times. The CDR3 nucleotides are TGCAGTGCTAGAGCAGGGCAGCCCCAGCATTTT. This encodes CSARAGQPQHF. The genes are TRBV20-1 and TRBJ1-5; a weak D match, TRBD1 (5 bases). The CDR3 length is 11 residues. Germline-derived CDR1 and CDR2 are DFQATT and SNEGSKA (reference sequence). V lost 1 base and J lost 7, with 5 bases in between.

J is TRBJ1-5 and V is TRBV15; D gene unclear. The V end was cut by 0 bases, the J end by 2 bases, with 20 bases between. CDR1 is LNHNV and CDR2 is YYDKDF in the germline V gene (reference sequence). This CDR3 contains 19 residues. The CDR3 region is CATSREGGIGHARNQPQHF. The CDR3 DNA reads as TGTGCCACCAGCAGAGAAGGAGGGATCGGGCACGCCCGCAATCAGCCCCAGCATTTT. The full variable domain, its missing parts supplied by reference TRBV15 and TRBJ1-5, is DAMVIQNPRYQVTQFGKPVTLSCSQTLNHNVMYWYQQKSSQAPKLLFHYYDKDFNNEADTPDNFQSRRPNTSFCFLDIRSPGLGDTAMYLCATSREGGIGHARNQPQHFGDGTRLSIL.

This clonotype was seen a few times. This chain joins TRBV20-1 and TRBJ2-7; TRBD2 agrees at 8 bases. V gave up 5 bases and J gave up 3 bases; unmatched junction bases: 12. Germline-derived CDR1 and CDR2 are DFQATT and SNEGSKA (reference sequence). CDR3 length equals 15 residues. The CDR3 loop reads CSALRTSRGVYEQYF. Written as DNA, the CDR3 is TGCAGTGCTCTTCGGACTAGCCGGGGCGTCTACGAGCAGTACTTC.

The CDR3 protein is CASSSGQLKEFF. The CDR3 nucleotides are TGTGCCAGCAGCTCGGGACAGCTCAAAGAGTTCTTC. This sequence joins TRBV7-9 and TRBJ2-1; 7 bases are shared with TRBD1. CDR1 is SEHNR, CDR2 FQNEAQ, per germline (reference sequence). This CDR3 region has 12 residues. Germline trimming cut 4 bases from V and 14 bases from J; bases unmatched to any gene: 8.

This clonotype occurred many times. The J gene is TRBJ1-4, the V gene TRBV30, with D possibly being TRBD1 (5 bases). The CDR3 loop spans 14 amino acids. Trimming took 3 bases from V and 7 from J, leaving 15 bases between them. In germline, CDR1 is GTSNPN, CDR2 SVGIG (reference sequence). The CDR3 DNA reads as TGTGCCTGGAGCGGGATCATGCAGGGTGAAAAACTGTTTTTT. It translates to CAWSGIMQGEKLFF.